A selection of T cell receptor beta chains follows, all from one sample in a study of blood T cell repertoires in COVID-19. The data were produced by immunoSEQ multiplex PCR, yet TCRdb's version contains in-frame clones alone and is incomplete. The table includes approximately 52,000 clones, around 90% detected once. The sequencing sample was made of peripheral blood. These receptors all come from a man over 45 with active COVID-19. Each CDR3 is given with its conserved first and last residue. A D gene is named only where the DNA matches it firmly. Only some rows state a clone size, as once, few, many or a class for expanded clones.

d_gene,abundance,v_gene,j_gene,CDR3nt,CDR3aa
NA,NA,TRBV20-1,TRBJ2-5,TGCAGTGCTAGGTCCTCCGAGACCCAGTACTTC,CSARSSETQYF
TRBD2,NA,TRBV5-1,TRBJ2-1,TGCGCCAGCAGCGCCACTAGCGGTGCTTTCGTTCGGGAGCAGTTCTTC,CASSATSGAFVREQFF
TRBD1,NA,TRBV7-9,TRBJ1-2,TGTGCCATCTCACAGGGGATCGGGTCCGGCTACACCTTC,CAISQGIGSGYTF
TRBD1,NA,TRBV5-1,TRBJ2-3,TGCGCCAGCAAGCCCCAGGGGGCCACAGATACGCAGTATTTT,CASKPQGATDTQYF
NA,once,TRBV7-2,TRBJ1-1,TGTGCCAGCAGCTTAGAGGGGCTTGAAGCTGAAGCTTTCTTT,CASSLEGLEAEAFF
NA,NA,TRBV4-2,TRBJ1-2,TGTGCCAGCAGCCAAGGGCACAGTTTCTATGGCTACACCTTC,CASSQGHSFYGYTF
NA,NA,TRBV6-5,TRBJ1-1,TGTGCCAGCAGACAGGAAGGTGACACTGAAGCTTTCTTT,CASRQEGDTEAFF
NA,NA,TRBV3-1/TRBV3-2,TRBJ1-1,TGTGCCAGCAGCCAATGCGGGGGCCCGTACACTGAAGCTTTCTTT,CASSQCGGPYTEAFF
TRBD1,once,TRBV18,TRBJ1-3,TGTGCCAGCTCACCAAAAGGACAGGTTGGAAACACCATATATTTT,CASSPKGQVGNTIYF
TRBD1,once,TRBV6-1,TRBJ2-1,TGTGCCAGCAGTGAAGCTATGGGACAGGGGGTCAATGAGCAGTTCTTC,CASSEAMGQGVNEQFF
NA,NA,TRBV4-2,TRBJ2-7,TGTGCCAGCAGCCTTTCCACAGGGTATCAGTACGAGCAGTACTTC,CASSLSTGYQYEQYF
NA,NA,TRBV15,TRBJ2-2,TGTGCCACCAGCAGAGATGTAAGGCAGGGGGGCACCGGGGAGCTGTTTTTT,CATSRDVRQGGTGELFF
TRBD2,NA,TRBV5-1,TRBJ2-2,TGCGCCAGCAGCTTGGCACTAGCGGGAACCACCGGGGAGCTGTTTTTT,CASSLALAGTTGELFF
TRBD2,NA,TRBV5-5,TRBJ2-7,TGTGCCAGCAGCTTGGCCTCTAGCGGGGGGCTATCCTACGAGCAGTACTTC,CASSLASSGGLSYEQYF
TRBD2,NA,TRBV10-3,TRBJ2-3,TGTGCCATCAGTGTAACTAGCGGTACCACAGATACGCAGTATTTT,CAISVTSGTTDTQYF
TRBD2,NA,TRBV5-1,TRBJ2-5,TGCGCCAGCAGCTCCGGACTAGCGGGAGGCCAAGAGACCCAGTACTTC,CASSSGLAGGQETQYF
TRBD2,NA,TRBV3-1/TRBV3-2,TRBJ2-1,TGTGCCAGCAGTCACAGAGCGGGAGGGAGGTTTGAGCAGTTCTTC,CASSHRAGGRFEQFF
NA,NA,TRBV11-2,TRBJ1-1,TGTGCCAGCAGCTTAAGGGCCGGGGCTGAAGCTTTCTTT,CASSLRAGAEAFF
TRBD2,NA,TRBV5-1,TRBJ2-7,TGCGCCAGCAGCTTACAGACCGGGACTAGCGTCTACGAGCAGTACTTC,CASSLQTGTSVYEQYF
TRBD2,once,TRBV5-1,TRBJ2-7,TGCGCCAGCAGACCGGGACTAGCGGCGACATCCTACGAGCAGTACTTC,CASRPGLAATSYEQYF
TRBD2,once,TRBV9,TRBJ2-7,TGTGCCAGCAGCGCGGGGACTAGCGGACTCTACGAGCAGTACTTC,CASSAGTSGLYEQYF
NA,few,TRBV6-1,TRBJ1-1,TGTGCCAGCAGTGACCGGGGAAACACTGAAGCTTTCTTT,CASSDRGNTEAFF
NA,NA,TRBV30,TRBJ1-4,TGTGCCTGGAGGTTGGGAGGGAGTCGCGGTGAAAAACTGTTTTTT,CAWRLGGSRGEKLFF
NA,NA,TRBV18,TRBJ2-6,TGTGCCAGCTCACCGCCAATCTTAAACAGGGAGAAGTCTGGGGCCAACGTCCTGACTTTC,CASSPPILNREKSGANVLTF
TRBD1,once,TRBV3-1/TRBV3-2,TRBJ1-5,TGTGCCAGCAGCCCCGGACAGGCCGAACGGAGTCAGCCCCAGCATTTT,CASSPGQAERSQPQHF
TRBD2,NA,TRBV28,TRBJ2-7,TGTGCCAGCAGTTTTATGCCTAGCGGGGACGTAGGTTACGACGAGCAGTACTTC,CASSFMPSGDVGYDEQYF
NA,NA,TRBV9,TRBJ1-6,TGTGCCAGCAGCGTTAAGGAGGGAGGGACACCCCTCCACTTT,CASSVKEGGTPLHF
NA,few,TRBV15,TRBJ2-1,TGTGCCACCAGCAGAGACTTTAATGAGCAGTTCTTC,CATSRDFNEQFF
NA,NA,TRBV7-9,TRBJ1-5,TGTGCCAGCAGCTTAGATGGCGGGCAGCCCCAGCATTTT,CASSLDGGQPQHF
TRBD1,NA,TRBV19,TRBJ2-1,TGTGCCAGTAGTGCCGGGACAGGGAGGCTTTGGGGTGAGCAGTTCTTC,CASSAGTGRLWGEQFF
NA,NA,TRBV5-8,TRBJ2-3,TGTGCCAGCAGCTTGTGGTCGGGTACGCAGTATTTT,CASSLWSGTQYF
NA,NA,TRBV11-3,TRBJ2-1,TGTGCCAGCAGCCGCGGTGAGGAGCAGTTCTTC,CASSRGEEQFF
TRBD1,NA,TRBV5-5,TRBJ1-2,TGTGCCAGCAGCTGGGGACAGGGTTTGCAGGGCTACACCTTC,CASSWGQGLQGYTF
TRBD2,NA,TRBV28,TRBJ2-7,TGTGCCAGCAGTTTGGTAGCGGGAGGAATGTCCTACGAGCAGTACTTC,CASSLVAGGMSYEQYF
TRBD1,NA,TRBV7-2,TRBJ2-7,TGTGCCAGCAGCTCCGGGACAGGGGTCTCCGAGCAGTACTTC,CASSSGTGVSEQYF
TRBD2,NA,TRBV7-2,TRBJ2-7,TGTGCCAGCAGCTTCCTCCCGGGACTAGCGGGAGGCGAGCAGTACTTC,CASSFLPGLAGGEQYF
NA,NA,TRBV7-2,TRBJ1-4,TGTGCCAGCAGCCGCTCGGGGGCAACTAATGAAAAACTGTTTTTT,CASSRSGATNEKLFF
TRBD2,NA,TRBV27,TRBJ2-1,TGTGCCAGCAGTTCCCCCCTCCGACTAGCGGGAGCCCCGTTCGGCCGATTTGAGCAGTTCTTC,CASSSPLRLAGAPFGRFEQFF
TRBD2,NA,TRBV10-3,TRBJ2-3,TGTGCCATCACCGAACTAGCGGGAAGCACAGATACGCAGTATTTT,CAITELAGSTDTQYF
NA,NA,TRBV6-5,TRBJ1-1,TGTGCCAGCAGCCGGAATCCCGGGGACACTGAAGCTTTCTTT,CASSRNPGDTEAFF
TRBD1,NA,TRBV6-6,TRBJ2-1,TGTGCCAGCAGTGGACAGGGGGCTGTTTACAATGAGCAGTTCTTC,CASSGQGAVYNEQFF
NA,once,TRBV6-5,TRBJ1-1,TGTGCCAGCAGTTACGGGGGAGGTGAAGCTTTCTTT,CASSYGGGEAFF
NA,NA,TRBV3-1/TRBV3-2,TRBJ2-2,TGTGCCAGCAGCCAAGACTCTGCGGGGAGGGGGGAGCTGTTTTTT,CASSQDSAGRGELFF
TRBD1,NA,TRBV19,TRBJ1-6,TGTGCCAGTAGTCCAGGGGGCATCTCACCCCTCCACTTT,CASSPGGISPLHF
TRBD2,NA,TRBV19,TRBJ2-1,TGTGCCAGTAGTACTAGAAATCGGCTAGCGGGACTAAACAATGAGCAGTTCTTC,CASSTRNRLAGLNNEQFF
TRBD1,NA,TRBV5-1,TRBJ1-5,TGCGCCAGCAGCCCCTTGGGCGGACAGGTTAATCAGCCCCAGCATTTT,CASSPLGGQVNQPQHF
NA,NA,TRBV9,TRBJ1-3,TGTGCCAGCAGCGTAGGATTGACAGCTGGAAACACCATATATTTT,CASSVGLTAGNTIYF
NA,NA,TRBV5-5,TRBJ2-5,TGTGCCAGCAGCTTGTACATAGCGCTCCAAGAGACCCAGTACTTC,CASSLYIALQETQYF
NA,NA,TRBV2,TRBJ1-1,TGTGCCAGCAGCGATCCGGGGTTGGGATTTTCGGGCCAGATGAACACTGAAGCTTTCTTT,CASSDPGLGFSGQMNTEAFF
NA,NA,TRBV27,TRBJ1-2,TGTGCCAGCACTCCGTCGGGGAATTCCTACTATGGCTACACCTTC,CASTPSGNSYYGYTF
NA,medium-sized,TRBV5-5,TRBJ2-7,TGTGCCAGCAGCTTAGAGGGTTTAGTTTTCGGCGAGCAGTACTTC,CASSLEGLVFGEQYF
TRBD1,NA,TRBV30,TRBJ1-1,TGTGCCTGGGCAGGGGGGAAAGGTACTGAAGCTTTCTTT,CAWAGGKGTEAFF
TRBD1,NA,TRBV19,TRBJ2-6,TGTGCCAGTAGCGAGGGGGCGCGAGGTTCTGGGGCCAACGTCCTGACTTTC,CASSEGARGSGANVLTF
TRBD2,NA,TRBV15,TRBJ2-1,TGTGCCACCAGTACTAGCGACGTCTACAATGAGCAGTTCTTC,CATSTSDVYNEQFF
TRBD1,NA,TRBV11-2,TRBJ2-7,TGTGCCAGCAGCTTAGTTACGGGGACAGGGCGCCTCCTTCCCTACGAGCAGTACTTC,CASSLVTGTGRLLPYEQYF
TRBD1,medium-sized,TRBV7-9,TRBJ1-2,TGTGCCAGCAGCTCAACCGGGACAGGGGGTTCTGGTGGCTACACCTTC,CASSSTGTGGSGGYTF
TRBD1,NA,TRBV7-9,TRBJ2-7,TGTGCCAGCAGCACATCCCATTGGGGACAGTCCTACGAGCAGTACTTC,CASSTSHWGQSYEQYF
TRBD2,NA,TRBV5-1,TRBJ2-2,TGCGCCAGCAGCTTAAAAGCGGGGGGGCCTGGTGCCGGGGAGCTGTTTTTT,CASSLKAGGPGAGELFF
NA,NA,TRBV5-5,TRBJ1-5,TGTGCCAGCAGCTTGGGGGGACACCAGACCCGCAATCAGCCCCAGCATTTT,CASSLGGHQTRNQPQHF
NA,NA,TRBV5-1,TRBJ1-3,TGCGCCAGCAGCGAGGGGACTGCTGGAAACACCATATATTTT,CASSEGTAGNTIYF